Listed below are T cell receptor beta chains from one sample, sequenced in a study of blood T cell repertoires in COVID-19. Profiling relied on immunoSEQ multiplex PCR, and the TCRdb table lists in-frame clones only, not all of them. Of about 140,000 clones detected, about 80% appear once; the ten largest clones hold around 4%. What was sequenced was peripheral blood. The receptor source for this set is a woman aged 60-70 years with acute or convalescent COVID-19. Each CDR3 is given with its conserved first and last residue. Fields, in order: CDR3 length, J gene, V gene, clone size, D gene, CDR3 DNA, CDR3 protein. D genes are given only for firm matches. For some rows the clone size is stated as once, few or many, or as a class when expanded; others skip it.

>17|TRBJ2-3|TRBV24-1|few|TRBD1
TGTGCCACCAGTGATTTTGGGACAGGGGGCTGGATAGATACGCAGTATTTT
CATSDFGTGGWIDTQYF
>15|TRBJ1-2|TRBV5-1|NA|TRBD1
TGCGCCAGCAGCTTGGGACAGGGGAGGACCTATGGCTACACCTTC
CASSLGQGRTYGYTF
>14|TRBJ2-2|TRBV7-9|NA|NA
TGTGCCAGCAGCTTTTGGGGGGACACCGGGGAGCTGTTTTTT
CASSFWGDTGELFF
>13|TRBJ2-7|TRBV7-9|few|NA
TGTGCCAGCAGCTTTTTAGCGTTCTACGAGCAGTACTTC
CASSFLAFYEQYF
>11|TRBJ2-7|TRBV28|NA|NA
TGTGCCAGCGGGGCATCCTACGAGCAGTACTTC
CASGASYEQYF
>14|TRBJ1-6|TRBV6-1|once|TRBD1
TGTGCCAGCAGTGAGGGACAGCAAGATTCACCCCTCCACTTT
CASSEGQQDSPLHF
>14|TRBJ1-6|TRBV27|NA|NA
TGTGCCAGCAGGGAAGGGAGATATAATTCACCCCTCCACTTT
CASREGRYNSPLHF
>13|TRBJ1-1|TRBV5-1|NA|NA
TGCGCCAGCAGCTTGGTCGTGAACACTGAAGCTTTCTTT
CASSLVVNTEAFF
>13|TRBJ2-1|TRBV28|few|NA
TGTGCCAGCCGCAACACAGCTGCCGATGAGCAGTTCTTC
CASRNTAADEQFF
>13|TRBJ2-7|TRBV28|NA|TRBD1
TGTGCCACCAAGGGTAGGGGGCGGAACGAGCAGTACTTC
CATKGRGRNEQYF
>16|TRBJ2-1|TRBV5-1|NA|TRBD2
TGCGCCAGCAGCTTGGATAGCGGGAGCTCCTACAATGAGCAGTTCTTC
CASSLDSGSSYNEQFF
>12|TRBJ2-3|TRBV11-3|NA|TRBD2
TGTGCCAGCATGGCGGGAGCAGATACGCAGTATTTT
CASMAGADTQYF
>14|TRBJ2-1|TRBV6-5|NA|TRBD2
TGTGCCAGCAGTTGGACTAGCGCTTACAATGAGCAGTTCTTC
CASSWTSAYNEQFF
>13|TRBJ2-7|TRBV10-3|few|NA
TGTGCCATCAGTGAGGAGGGCTACTACGAGCAGTACTTC
CAISEEGYYEQYF
>13|TRBJ1-1|TRBV28|NA|NA
TGTGCCAGCAGTTTCAGGGCAGGGGCTGAAGCTTTCTTT
CASSFRAGAEAFF
>15|TRBJ1-1|TRBV28|NA|NA
TGTGCCAGCAGTTTTATAGCAGGGCAGGGCACTGAAGCTTTCTTT
CASSFIAGQGTEAFF
>13|TRBJ1-2|TRBV2|NA|NA
TGTGCCAGCAGAAAAGACACGAGCGGCGGCTACACCTTC
CASRKDTSGGYTF
>12|TRBJ1-2|TRBV30|NA|NA
TGTGCCTGCTGGCGGTCGCCCGGTGGCTACACCTTC
CACWRSPGGYTF
>14|TRBJ1-2|TRBV4-3|once|NA
TGCGCCAGCAGCCAGAGGAGCCAACTCTATGGCTACACCTTC
CASSQRSQLYGYTF
>15|TRBJ2-1|TRBV27|NA|TRBD2
TGTGCCAGCAGGACTAGCGGAGGGGCCTACAATGAGCAGTTCTTC
CASRTSGGAYNEQFF
>17|TRBJ2-4|TRBV28|NA|TRBD1
TGTGCCAGCAGTTTACCCGGACAGGGGGCTTTGGGAAACATTCAGTACTTC
CASSLPGQGALGNIQYF
>15|TRBJ2-5|TRBV30|NA|TRBD2
TGTGCCTGGAGTGGAATAGGACTAGCGATGGAGACCCAGTACTTC
CAWSGIGLAMETQYF
>19|TRBJ2-2|TRBV9|NA|TRBD2
TGTGCCAGCAGCCCCCGATCGACTAGACTAGCGGGAAAAACCGGGGAGCTGTTTTTT
CASSPRSTRLAGKTGELFF
>14|TRBJ2-3|TRBV11-3|NA|NA
TGTGCCAGCAGCCCCGCGCCCGAGGCAGATACGCAGTATTTT
CASSPAPEADTQYF
>16|TRBJ2-1|TRBV5-5|NA|TRBD2
TGTGCCAGCAGCGCCGCGGGGACTAGGGGGTTCGATGAGCAGTTCTTC
CASSAAGTRGFDEQFF
>13|TRBJ1-5|TRBV30|once|NA
TGTGCCTGGAGTGGGCAGAGCAATCAGCCCCAGCATTTT
CAWSGQSNQPQHF
>15|TRBJ2-7|TRBV4-1|NA|TRBD1
TGCGCCAGCAGCCAAGTTTTGGACAGGGGAGGCGAGCAGTACTTC
CASSQVLDRGGEQYF
>17|TRBJ1-2|TRBV3-1/TRBV3-2|NA|TRBD1
TGTGCCAGCAGCCAAGAGGAGGACAGGGGACCAAACTATGGCTACACCTTC
CASSQEEDRGPNYGYTF
>15|TRBJ2-1|TRBV28|NA|TRBD2
TGTGCCACCCACGGGACTAGAGGTACAAGGTATGAGCAGTTCTTC
CATHGTRGTRYEQFF
>15|TRBJ1-4|TRBV7-8|NA|TRBD1
TGTGCCAGCAGCAAAAGGGACAGGGCTGATGAAAAACTGTTTTTT
CASSKRDRADEKLFF
>15|TRBJ1-4|TRBV6-2/TRBV6-3|NA|NA
TGTGCCAGCAGTTACCAGGGGTTGAACTATGAAAAACTGTTTTTT
CASSYQGLNYEKLFF
>13|TRBJ1-1|TRBV28|NA|NA
TGTGCCAGCAGTTGGAACAGGGTCACTGAAGCTTTCTTT
CASSWNRVTEAFF
>14|TRBJ2-3|TRBV3-1/TRBV3-2|NA|TRBD2
TGTGCCGCCCGTGGTGGTAGCGGGACAGATACGCAGTATTTT
CAARGGSGTDTQYF
>14|TRBJ2-7|TRBV28|NA|TRBD2
TGTGCCAGCAGTTTAAGCGGGAGGCCCTACGAGCAGTACTTC
CASSLSGRPYEQYF
>14|TRBJ2-5|TRBV14|NA|NA
TGTGCCAGCAGCCGCACAGGAACGCAAGAGACCCAGTACTTC
CASSRTGTQETQYF
>11|TRBJ2-1|TRBV28|NA|TRBD1
TGTGCCAGCAGTCGCCAGGGGGTGCAGTTCTTC
CASSRQGVQFF
>13|TRBJ2-4|TRBV6-6|few|NA
TGTGCCAGCATCAGGTCGGGGGAAAACATTCAGTACTTC
CASIRSGENIQYF
>17|TRBJ1-5|TRBV28|NA|NA
TGTGCCAGCAGCGCCGTGGGAGGAGGTTATAGCAATCAGCCCCAGCATTTT
CASSAVGGGYSNQPQHF
>16|TRBJ2-3|TRBV24-1|NA|TRBD2
TGTGCCACCAGTGATCGGACTAGCTGGGACACAGATACGCAGTATTTT
CATSDRTSWDTDTQYF
>13|TRBJ1-1|TRBV9|NA|NA
TGTGCCAGCAGCGTACAGGGGAACACTGAAGCTTTCTTT
CASSVQGNTEAFF
>14|TRBJ2-7|TRBV27|NA|NA
TGTGCCAGCCGAAAATGGACAGACTCCTACGAGCAGTACTTC
CASRKWTDSYEQYF
>13|TRBJ2-7|TRBV4-3|NA|NA
TGCGCCAGCAGCAACCAGGATAGCTACGAGCAGTACTTC
CASSNQDSYEQYF
>12|TRBJ2-7|TRBV12-3/TRBV12-4|NA|NA
TGTGCCAGCAGAACGGGGGCCTACGAGCAGTACTTC
CASRTGAYEQYF
>14|TRBJ1-1|TRBV11-2|NA|NA
TGTGCCAGCAGCTCTACAGGGACGAACACTGAAGCTTTCTTT
CASSSTGTNTEAFF
>18|TRBJ2-2|TRBV30|NA|NA
TGTGCCTGGAGTGTACTTTTTCGGGATACTAAGGACACCGGGGAGCTGTTTTTT
CAWSVLFRDTKDTGELFF
>12|TRBJ2-3|TRBV19|few|NA
TGTGCCAGTGCGGGCGTCACAGATACGCAGTATTTT
CASAGVTDTQYF
>14|TRBJ2-5|TRBV27|NA|NA
TGTGCCAGCAGACCCCAGGGACGGGGGGAGACCCAGTACTTC
CASRPQGRGETQYF
>13|TRBJ1-4|TRBV6-6|NA|NA
TGTGCCAGCAAACTCGGACATGAAGAAAAACTGTTTTTT
CASKLGHEEKLFF
>15|TRBJ2-1|TRBV10-3|NA|NA
TGTGCCATCAGTGTGGGGAGCGGTGGGTACAATGAGCAGTTCTTC
CAISVGSGGYNEQFF
>17|TRBJ2-1|TRBV3-1/TRBV3-2|NA|TRBD1
TGTGCCAGCAGCCAAGAGTCCAGGGGGCCCCTGTACAATGAGCAGTTCTTC
CASSQESRGPLYNEQFF
>16|TRBJ2-4|TRBV9|once|NA
TGTGCCAGCAGCGTAGCAGGGGACATACTCAAAAACATTCAGTACTTC
CASSVAGDILKNIQYF
>15|TRBJ1-1|TRBV28|NA|NA
TGTGCCAGCAGCCAATACAGGTCCCCGGACACTGAAGCTTTCTTT
CASSQYRSPDTEAFF